This T cell receptor beta chain was captured in a study of blood T cell repertoires in COVID-19. Per germline, CDR1 LNHDA and CDR2 SQIVND (reference sequence). The V end was cut by 0 bases, the J end by 2 bases, with 6 bases between. The CDR3 runs to 14 residues. Generated by immunoSEQ multiplex PCR, the TCRdb table keeps only in-frame clones and is missing some. This repertoire shows 90,000 or so clones, 85% to 90% found once; its top ten account for about 5.2%. Source material: peripheral blood. This chain joins TRBV19 and TRBJ2-3; D is unclear. The clonotype comes from an elderly woman with active COVID-19. The CDR3 loop reads CASSIDKSTDTQYF. The CDR3 DNA follows: TGTGCCAGTAGTATAGATAAATCCACAGATACGCAGTATTTT. The full variable domain, with the rest looked up from reference TRBV19 and TRBJ2-3, is DGGITQSPKYLFRKEGQNVTLSCEQNLNHDAMYWYRQDPGQGLRLIYYSQIVNDFQKGDIAEGYSVSREKKESFPLTVTSAQKNPTAFYLCASSIDKSTDTQYFGPGTRLTVL.